Listed here are 25 T cell receptor beta chains from one sample, sequenced in a study of CD8+CD57+ T cells in acquired aplastic anemia. Genomic DNA provided the template from which TCR beta VDJ and CDR3 profiles were obtained. TCRdb re-called the reads with MiXCR, one entry per CDR3 protein. The table shows around 130,000 distinct CDR3 sequences, with around 48% occurring only once. Specimen: sorted CD4+, CD8+, or CD8+CD57+ T cells (not recorded which) from PBMCs. Every receptor here comes from a human donor in good health, serving as a control.

A single count supports this clonotype. This chain links TRBV2 with TRBJ1-2; 9 bases fit TRBD1. Germline CDR1 reads SNHLY; CDR2 reads FYNNEI. V trimming: 6 bases; J trimming: 7 bases; junction bases outside the gene matches: 9. The CDR3 contains 14 residues. Here the CDR3 reads CASRTGQGWIGYTF. The CDR3 nucleotides read TGTGCCAGCAGGACGGGACAGGGATGGATTGGCTACACCTTC.

A few counts support this clonotype. One junction end disagrees with the germline gene, perhaps due to a read error. The V gene is TRBV11-2, the J gene TRBJ2-4; 11 nucleotides agree with TRBD1. CDR3 length: 14 amino acids. CDR1 is SGHAT, CDR2 FQNNGV, per germline. The CDR3 sequence is CASSSGTGGNIQCF. The DNA for the CDR3 is TGTGCCAGCAGCTCCGGGACAGGGGGAAACATTCAGTGCTTC.

V gene TRBV7-4 combines with J gene TRBJ2-7; 10 positions match TRBD1. The germline V gene has CDR1 SGHVT and CDR2 SQSDAQ. V shed 1 base, J shed 0 bases, and the junction held 3 bases outside the gene matches. The CDR3 runs to 16 residues. The CDR3 DNA is TGTGCCAGCAGCTTAGTCAGGACAGGGGGCTCCTACGAGCAGTACTTC. It translates to CASSLVRTGGSYEQYF.

This clonotype was detected only a few times. V and J are TRBV24-1 and TRBJ2-7, with 7 bases identical to TRBD1. Per germline, CDR1 KGHDR and CDR2 SFDVKD. This CDR3 spans 15 amino acids. The trim removed 10 bases at V and 3 bases at J, leaving 14 bases unmatched. The CDR3 DNA follows: TGTGCCACTGATTTCCGACAGGGACGGGGCTACGAGCAGTACTTC. Translation: CATDFRQGRGYEQYF.

This clonotype was observed many times. The rearrangement joins TRBV9 to TRBJ1-2, with unresolved D. The germline V gene encodes CDR1 SGDLS and CDR2 YYNGEE. The CDR3 consists of 15 residues. V was shortened by 0 bases and J by 6 bases, with 15 bases between the two germline ends. The CDR3 DNA follows: TGTGCCAGCAGCGTAGTCCCGGACCCTGGAAATGGCTACACCTTC. This sequence encodes CASSVVPDPGNGYTF. Supplemented by reference TRBV9 and TRBJ1-2, the full variable domain reads DSGVTQTPKHLITATGQRVTLRCSPRSGDLSVYWYQQSLDQGLQFLIQYYNGEERAKGNILERFSAQQFPDLHSELNLSSLELGDSALYFCASSVVPDPGNGYTFGSGTRLTVV.

This clonotype was detected ten times or more. V is TRBV18 and J is TRBJ2-7, with D uncertain. This CDR3 has 13 amino acids. CDR1 KGHSH and CDR2 LQKENI come from the germline V gene. Deletions cut 2 bases from V and 1 base from J, with 6 bases between. CDR3 sequence (DNA): TGTGCCAGCTCACCAATAGAGTCCTACGAGCAGTACTTC. This sequence encodes CASSPIESYEQYF.

This chain joins TRBV11-2 and TRBJ2-1; no reliable D call. Germline V CDR1 and CDR2: SGHAT, FQNNGV. The V end was cut by 3 bases, the J end by 10 bases, with 16 bases between. The CDR3 is made up of 14 amino acids. The CDR3 DNA follows: TGTGCCAGCAGCTTTTTCGATCCGGCCCCCGAGCAGTTCTTC. Translation gives CASSFFDPAPEQFF.

This clonotype was detected many times. The chain combines TRBV20-1 with TRBJ1-6, with 7 positions matching TRBD1. V was clipped by 0 bases and J by 4 bases; unmatched bases: 9. Germline-derived CDR1 and CDR2 are DFQATT and SNEGSKA (reference sequence). CDR3 size: 17 residues. The CDR3 coding sequence is TGCAGTGCTAGAGATCTTGGCAGGGGGGCGTATAATTCACCCCTCCACTTT. Translating gives CSARDLGRGAYNSPLHF.

This sequence joins TRBV29-1 and TRBJ2-5; TRBD1 matches at 7 bases. The J segment lost 4 bases and the V segment lost 5 bases, leaving 4 bases of the junction unmatched. The CDR3 has 12 amino acids. Germline loops: CDR1 SQVTM, CDR2 ANQGSEA. CDR3 in amino acids: CSVPTGRETQYF. The CDR3 nucleotides read TGCAGCGTTCCGACAGGGCGAGAGACCCAGTACTTC.

The genes are TRBV7-9 and TRBJ2-7; possibly TRBD1 or TRBD2 for D (5 bases each). V was cut by 5 bases and J by 0 bases, with 14 bases left in between. CDR3 size: 15 residues. The germline CDR1 and CDR2 sequences are SEHNR and FQNEAQ (reference sequence). CDR3: CASSPVAGSSYEQYF. The CDR3 coding sequence is TGTGCCAGCAGCCCCGTCGCAGGGAGCTCCTACGAGCAGTACTTC.

This rearrangement joins TRBV15 to TRBJ2-3; TRBD2 agrees at 7 bases. The germline V gene has CDR1 LNHNV and CDR2 YYDKDF (reference sequence). Unmatched junction bases numbered 8, after V lost 9 bases and J lost 2 bases. This CDR3 has 14 amino acids. CDR3 bases: TGTGCCACGGGGAGGGGATTCCTCACAGATACGCAGTATTTT. Encoded protein: CATGRGFLTDTQYF. Using reference TRBV15 and TRBJ2-3 for the parts outside the CDR3, the full variable domain is DAMVIQNPRYQVTQFGKPVTLSCSQTLNHNVMYWYQQKSSQAPKLLFHYYDKDFNNEADTPDNFQSRRPNTSFCFLDIRSPGLGDTAMYLCATGRGFLTDTQYFGPGTRLTVL.

This clonotype was detected once. The chain uses TRBV24-1 and TRBJ1-4; D perhaps matches TRBD1 (6 bases). This CDR3 comprises 14 residues. The V gene's germline CDR1 is KGHDR and CDR2 SFDVKD. V gave up 6 bases and J gave up 4 bases, with 11 bases separating them. The CDR3 bases are TGTGCCACCAGTCACGGGACACATAATGAAAAACTGTTTTTT. Translating it yields CATSHGTHNEKLFF.

Many counts were recorded for this clonotype. The rearrangement joins TRBV7-8 to TRBJ1-2; D is uncertain. V lost 0 bases and J 3 bases, leaving 8 bases between the germline ends. Per germline, CDR1 SGHVS and CDR2 FQNEAQ. This CDR3 has 14 amino acids. CDR3 sequence: CASSLAESHYGYTF. The CDR3 region has the DNA TGTGCCAGCAGCTTAGCGGAATCCCACTATGGCTACACCTTC.

V is TRBV7-9 and J is TRBJ1-1; D remains unclear. The CDR3 sequence is 11 residues long. CDR1 SEHNR and CDR2 FQNEAQ come from the germline V gene (reference sequence). V lost 4 bases to trimming and J lost 4 bases, with 4 bases between them. CDR3 sequence reads: CASSYITEAFF. The DNA for the CDR3 is TGTGCCAGCAGCTACATCACTGAAGCTTTCTTT.

Comments on this clonotype: At one end the junction does not follow the germline gene, possibly because of a read error. V is TRBV10-1 and J is TRBJ1-2; 12 nucleotides align to TRBD1. Looked up from germline, CDR1 is WNHNN and CDR2 is SYGVQD (reference sequence). This CDR3 comprises 11 residues. The CDR3 DNA sequence: TGCGCCAGCAGTGAGGGGACAGGGGGCGCATTC. This translates into CASSEGTGGAF.

This clonotype is judged medium-sized (0.01 to 0.1%). The rearrangement links TRBV10-3 to TRBJ2-7, with 8 bases matching TRBD1. This CDR3 region has 14 residues. J was trimmed by 0 bases and V by 6 bases; bases with no gene match: 4. Germline values: CDR1 ENHRY, CDR2 SYGVKD. CDR3 sequence: CAIRSGQGSYEQYF. In DNA, the CDR3 is TGTGCCATCAGATCCGGACAGGGCTCCTACGAGCAGTACTTC.

The chain employs TRBV2 and TRBJ1-2; 8 bases are shared with TRBD1. The CDR3 spans 13 residues. The ends lost 10 bases at V and 8 bases at J; junction bases unmatched: 12. The germline V gene has CDR1 SNHLY and CDR2 FYNNEI. CDR3 sequence (DNA): TGTGCCACATTCGTCCAGGGGGCTCGAGGCTACACCTTC. Its protein is CATFVQGARGYTF.

This clonotype was counted many times. The J gene is TRBJ2-2, the V gene TRBV19; 8 bases are a match to TRBD1. CDR3 size: 13 residues. Germline V CDR1 and CDR2: LNHDA, SQIVND (reference sequence). V dropped 7 bases and J dropped 7; count of bases not matched to a gene: 5. The CDR3 DNA sequence: TGTGCCAGTATCGGCAGGGGGCTCGGGGAGCTGTTTTTT. Its protein product is CASIGRGLGELFF.

Ten or more counts support this clonotype. The chain links TRBV14 to TRBJ1-1; tentatively, D is TRBD1 (5 bases). This CDR3 is 15 amino acids long. CDR1 SGHDN and CDR2 FVKESK come from the germline V gene. Trimming took off 2 bases at V and 3 bases at J, with 13 bases between the two ends. The CDR3 coding sequence is TGTGCCAGCAGCCAATACAGGACGTTGGACACTGAAGCTTTCTTT. It translates to CASSQYRTLDTEAFF.

The V and J genes are TRBV10-1 and TRBJ2-7; D is unresolved. Deletions cut 0 bases from V and 0 bases from J, with 12 bases between. Looked up from germline, CDR1 is WNHNN and CDR2 is SYGVQD (reference sequence). The CDR3 extends over 16 amino acids. The CDR3 loop is CASSESRSRSSYEQYF. The CDR3 DNA follows: TGCGCCAGCAGTGAGTCGAGATCCAGATCCTCCTACGAGCAGTACTTC.

This clonotype appeared many times. The gene calls are TRBV12-3 or TRBV12-4 and TRBJ1-2, with 7 positions matching TRBD1. Trimming at V came to 6 bases and at J to 2 bases, leaving 3 bases not matched to a gene. The CDR3 has 13 amino acids. The DNA for the CDR3 is TGTGCCAGCAGGGGGACAGCCAACTATGGCTACACCTTC. It translates to CASRGTANYGYTF.

This clonotype was counted at least ten times. The V call is TRBV14, the J call TRBJ2-3, with 8 bases that match TRBD2. The CDR3 length is 15 residues. V lost 3 bases to trimming and J lost 5 bases; unmatched junction nucleotides: 7. Germline values: CDR1 SGHDN, CDR2 FVKESK. The chain's CDR3 is CASSHRGGLIDTQYF. The DNA for the CDR3 is TGTGCCAGCAGCCACCGGGGGGGCCTTATAGATACGCAGTATTTT.

In DNA, the CDR3 is TGTGCCAGCAGCTCATACTCCGGACGGCAAGAGACCCAGTACTTC. Translation gives CASSSYSGRQETQYF. The chain joins TRBV7-9 to TRBJ2-5; no definite D call. The CDR3 has 15 amino acids. Germline values: CDR1 SEHNR, CDR2 FQNEAQ (reference sequence). Trimming shortened V by 4 bases and J by 2 bases, and 14 bases separated the two germline ends.

The chain employs TRBV9 and TRBJ2-5; D may be TRBD1 (5 bases). Germline V CDR1 and CDR2: SGDLS, YYNGEE. Trimming cost V 4 bases and J 4 bases, with 8 bases left between them. The CDR3 is 12 residues long. Written as DNA, the CDR3 is TGTGCCAGCAGCTCAGGGCGAGAGACCCAGTACTTC. Its translation is CASSSGRETQYF.

The chain uses TRBV29-1 and TRBJ2-3; D perhaps matches TRBD1 (6 bases). The V end lost 3 bases, the J end lost 0 bases, and 7 bases lay between the germline ends. CDR1 is SQVTM, CDR2 ANQGSEA, per germline. The CDR3 runs to 13 residues. CDR3 region: CSVDQGSTDTQYF. The CDR3 DNA reads as TGCAGCGTTGACCAGGGGAGCACAGATACGCAGTATTTT.